The source of this T cell receptor (beta chain) is a study of cytomegalovirus exposure and HLA in healthy donors (dated by TCRdb to about 2017). At the level of the whole study: According to an earlier analysis of a few hundred of the donors, 150 million to 200 million T cells yielded 117 million unique TCR beta sequences and about 300 Gb of sequence data. An early release covering about 600 HLA-typed donors comprised about 300 gigabases of sequencing data and around 85 million unique TCR sequences. The number of donors typed differed by locus, with roughly 629-640 for A, B, C, DRB1 and DQB1, around 560 for DQA1, approximately 570 for DPA1, and some 440 for DPB1. Among around 400 genotyped donors of the cohort, an average of around 220,000 unique TCR beta nucleotide sequences was sequenced per donor, of which approximately 19% were non-productive. Of the roughly 400 genotyped donors, about 80% fell in the genetic ancestry cluster associated with self-reported Caucasian donors. To decide whether each TCR beta V gene segment behaved as functional or pseudogenic, an earlier analysis of approximately 620 of the donors relied on high-throughput TCR beta sequencing. Both class I and class II loci were covered by HLA typing, at four-digit resolution. All discovery cohort repertoires had been generated on a single sequencing platform. Genome-wide SNP genotypes for about 55% of the roughly 670 donors were used in a later genetic analysis, which treated that subset as a discovery cohort. The study used immunosequencing to profile the T cell repertoires of around 600 subjects and linked those repertoires to cytomegalovirus serostatus. Besides the first cohort of hundreds of subjects, a separate validation cohort made up of roughly 130 different subjects was used. A later analysis re-analyzed previously published TCR beta repertoires from about 730 donors and added high-resolution HLA genotyping to study TCR occurrence patterns. Roughly 5 DR-DQ haplotypes were handled as single units for association and clustering, since linkage in the cohort was strong. Alongside the repertoire data, information on donor age, sex, ethnicity and CMV serostatus was compiled. The study combined high-throughput TCR immunosequencing, statistical association of individual TCRs with disease status, and machine learning to predict cytomegalovirus infection status. The later analysis used no new phenotypic data to find candidate immune exposures, relying instead on TCR beta sequences and their occurrence across donors. The aim of the study was to test whether cataloging public T cell receptors could identify signatures of past pathogen exposure.

In total, 630 or so healthy bone marrow donors made up the cohort. All cohort members were sampled while nominally healthy, although unrecorded immune exposures were likely present. The donor was CMV seronegative and was included in the group of approximately 350 seronegative cohort members. Every donor gave a peripheral blood sample, and the peripheral blood mononuclear cells from that sample were used for TCR beta sequencing. Genomic DNA extraction from the blood cell samples was performed with the Qiagen DNeasy Blood Extraction Kit. On this clone itself: There is no known antigen for this receptor. Base qualities are not provided; no much larger clone lies one nucleotide away.

Overall study results and their limits: A later genetic analysis reported fewer N-insertions in productive TCRs among donors in an Asian-associated ancestry cluster than the approximately 670-donor mean. CMV serostatus was the only immune exposure information available for the cohort. Presence/absence analyses assumed roughly uniform sequencing depth across donors, an assumption that may not hold. A later analysis associated some 17,000 TCR beta sequences with specific HLA alleles at a false discovery rate of 0.05. A cluster of highly shared sequence variants was judged likely to be a technical artifact of the sequencing pipeline. A later analysis found that TCR association rates varied across HLA loci, with DRB1 alleles showing the most associated TCRs and HLA-C alleles the fewest. In this cohort, only TCR beta chains were sequenced, and detectable features were limited by the absence of alpha or paired-chain data. A total of 150 to 200 TCR beta chains were listed by the study as associated with cytomegalovirus. The 87-base-pair reads could not distinguish some IMGT-functional V segments, including TRBV6-2 and TRBV6-3, so those segments were excluded. Because counts were too low, seventeen rarely observed V segments, including chromosome 9 orphons, were left out of the earlier analysis of approximately 580 of the donors. HLA typing was unavailable for some donors at each locus, so association tests used only the typed subset. Compared with equally common non-associated chains, HLA-associated TCR beta chains in a later analysis were more clonally expanded and had lower generation probabilities. Most TCR sequences were observed very rarely across donors, whereas some public TCRs were present in many individuals. Cytomegalovirus status was reported to be diagnosed by the classifier with high specificity and sensitivity in both the original and validation cohorts. In an earlier analysis of 587 of the donors, most TCR beta V segments were observed in productive rearrangements about 87% or about 30% of the time, broadly matching IMGT annotations. Three of the identified cytomegalovirus-associated TCR beta chains were confirmed in vitro to be specific for cytomegalovirus antigens. According to the authors, the approach could potentially be generalized to other disease states and immunological phenotypes. A further reported finding was that TCR beta sequences accurately predicted the HLA-A and HLA-B alleles for most subjects in the first cohort. According to a later analysis, most CMV-associated TCR beta chains appeared to be HLA-restricted, and the HLA associations seemed to be driven largely by CMV exposure. Linkage disequilibrium might explain the correlated functional status among segregating V segments, but an unknown experimental factor could not be excluded. A later analysis reported that several top co-occurrence clusters appeared linked to parvovirus B19, influenza, CMV and Epstein-Barr virus. In a later genetic analysis, a missense DCLRE1C variant was associated with V-gene and J-gene trimming of TCR beta chains, and the association was replicated in an independent cohort. When HLA alleles, especially DR and DQ, strongly co-occurred, attributing TCR associations to individual alleles was difficult.

From cysteine to phenylalanine, the CDR3 is 16 amino acids long. Solely the CDR3 DNA is kept, with 48 bases framed from the first base. Taken from the germline V gene, the CDR1 and CDR2 loops are LGHNA and YNFKEQ. Trimming takes 1 base off V and 2 bases off J; junction bases not matched to a gene: 6. Library method: the immunoSEQ multiplex PCR assay. The multiplex PCR relied on a mix of 60 forward primers for TCR Vbeta segments and 13 reverse primers for TCR Jbeta segments. Amplification of the CDR3 region of rearranged TCR beta genes was performed with a multiplex PCR assay on genomic DNA. The amplified TCR beta libraries were sequenced on the Illumina HiSeq System as 87-base-pair reads. The study's own analysis went as follows. A later analysis counted about 82 million unique TCR beta chains across the 666 repertoires, and some 12 million of these chains were shared by at least two donors. To remove PCR and sequencing errors, raw reads were error-corrected and collapsed into unique sequences using a nearest-neighbor algorithm that merged closely related sequences. V, D and J gene segments were assigned by aligning CDR3 sequences to IMGT reference sequences. For a sequence to be retained, a match of at least six nucleotides was required to both a V gene segment and a J gene segment. A rearrangement was called productive if the CDR3 had no stop codons and remained in frame with V and J, and every other rearrangement was called non-productive. CDR3 was defined according to IMGT convention as the region running from the second conserved V-encoded cysteine to the conserved J-encoded phenylalanine. The earlier analysis of about 610 of the donors excluded any sequence lacking an unambiguous match to a single V gene segment. In an earlier analysis of several hundred of the donors, V segments were called functional above 56.7% productive rearrangements and were called segregating when the between-donor standard deviation exceeded 5%. A statistical classification framework was developed to diagnose cytomegalovirus status using the catalog of TCR beta chain sequences. V and J gene assignment, in a later analysis, came from comparing TCR nucleotide sequences with IMGT/GENE-DB human TR gene sequences. The TCRdist pipeline was used in a later analysis to assign CDR3 sequences and most-parsimonious VDJ recombination scenarios. A later analysis defined each TCR beta chain by its CDR3 amino acid sequence plus V-gene family, and excluded reads lacking a unique V-gene family. A later analysis removed 592 highly shared, low-generation-probability nucleotide sequences to deal with suspected cross-contamination and a sequencing artifact. In a later analysis, a clonal expansion index for each public chain was calculated from normalized within-repertoire ranks of inferred template counts. A later analysis computed generation probabilities with a VDJ recombination model fitted to out-of-frame rearrangements, and checked the results against IGoR. In a later analysis, hypergeometric tests were used to score TCR-TCR, TCR-HLA and TCR-CMV co-occurrence, with a repertoire-size bias correction applied to TCR pairs. False discovery rates were estimated in a later analysis by permuting HLA or CMV assignments 20 times. A later analysis grouped co-occurring TCRs with DBSCAN, adding TCRdist sequence similarity when clustering within HLA-allele-positive subsets. Repertoires with fewer than 30,000 or more than 120,000 public chains were left out of co-occurrence clustering, as were about five repertoires with anomalous nucleotide sharing. TCRdb's version of the immuneACCESS table is confined to in-frame rearrangements and falls short of the full clone set. An unresolved V gene accounts for under half of the shortfall where checked; the remainder is of unknown origin. V, J and clone size are taken as reported in that table, and D and trimming were inferred from the DNA itself. The sample table shows tens of thousands of clones, and 65% to 85% are seen once. Under 3% of the sample rests with the top ten.

Source material: PBMCs. The sequence was obtained from a woman in her thirties in good health and CMV-seronegative. The chain links TRBV4-2 with TRBJ2-3; TRBD2 matches 7 bases in the middle. The DNA sequence is given as TGTGCCAGCAGCCAAGTCGGGACTACCAACACAGATACGCAGTATTTT. Translated, it reads CASSQVGTTNTDTQYF.